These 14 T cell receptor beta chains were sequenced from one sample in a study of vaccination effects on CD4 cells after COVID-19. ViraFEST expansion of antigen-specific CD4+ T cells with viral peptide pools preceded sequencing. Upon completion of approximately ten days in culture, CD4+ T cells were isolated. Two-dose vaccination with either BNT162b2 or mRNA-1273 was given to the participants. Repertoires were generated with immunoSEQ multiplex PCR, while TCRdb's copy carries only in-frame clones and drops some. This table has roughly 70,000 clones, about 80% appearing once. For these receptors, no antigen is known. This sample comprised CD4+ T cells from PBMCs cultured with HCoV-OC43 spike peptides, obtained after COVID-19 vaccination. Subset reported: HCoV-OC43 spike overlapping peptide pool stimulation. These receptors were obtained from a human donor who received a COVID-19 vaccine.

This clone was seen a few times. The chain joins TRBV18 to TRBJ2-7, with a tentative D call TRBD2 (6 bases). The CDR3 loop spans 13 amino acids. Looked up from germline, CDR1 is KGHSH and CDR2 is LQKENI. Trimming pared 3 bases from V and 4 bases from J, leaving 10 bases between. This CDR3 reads CASSPRGLYEQYV. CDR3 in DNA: TGTGCCAGCTCACCCCGGGGGTTGTACGAGCAGTACGTC.

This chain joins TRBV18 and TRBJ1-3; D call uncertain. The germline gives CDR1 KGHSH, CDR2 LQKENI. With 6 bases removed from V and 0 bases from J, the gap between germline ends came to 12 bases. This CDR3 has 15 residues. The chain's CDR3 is CASSLDLSSGNTIYF. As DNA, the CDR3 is TGTGCCAGCTCGCTCGACTTGAGCTCTGGAAACACCATATATTTT.

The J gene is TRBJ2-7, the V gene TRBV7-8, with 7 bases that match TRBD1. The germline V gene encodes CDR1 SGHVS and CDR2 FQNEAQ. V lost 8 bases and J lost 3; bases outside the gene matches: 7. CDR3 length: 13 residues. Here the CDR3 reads CASSPDRNYEQYV. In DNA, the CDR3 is TGTGCCAGCTCCCCGGACAGGAACTACGAGCAGTACGTC.

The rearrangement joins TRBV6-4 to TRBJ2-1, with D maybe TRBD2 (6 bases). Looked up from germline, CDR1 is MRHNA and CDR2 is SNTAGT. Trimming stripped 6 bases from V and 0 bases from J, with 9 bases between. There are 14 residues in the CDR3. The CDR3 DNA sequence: TGTGCCAGCAGACGAGCGGGCTCCTACAATGAGCAGTTCTTC. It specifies CASRRAGSYNEQFF.

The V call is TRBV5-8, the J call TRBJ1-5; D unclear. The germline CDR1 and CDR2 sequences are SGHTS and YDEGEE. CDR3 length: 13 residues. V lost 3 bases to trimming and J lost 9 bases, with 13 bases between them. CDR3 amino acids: CASSSLRWGPQHF. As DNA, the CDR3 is TGTGCCAGCAGCTCGCTGCGGTGGGGGCCCCAGCATTTT.

The CDR3 nucleotides read TGTGCCAGTAACCAACCCTCCCGGGGTAATGGCTACACCTTC. Translating it yields CASNQPSRGNGYTF. The chain carries TRBV19 and TRBJ1-2; no reliable D call. The CDR3 runs to 14 residues. From germline, CDR1 is LNHDA and CDR2 SQIVND (reference sequence). The ends were cut back, 7 bases at V and 6 bases at J, with 18 bases in the middle.

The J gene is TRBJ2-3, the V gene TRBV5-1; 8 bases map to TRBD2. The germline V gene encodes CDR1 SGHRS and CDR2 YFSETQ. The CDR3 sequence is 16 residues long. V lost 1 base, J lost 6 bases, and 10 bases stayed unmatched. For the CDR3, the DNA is TGCGCCAGCAGCTTGATCCCAGCGGGGGATGGGGATACGCAGTATTTT. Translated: CASSLIPAGDGDTQYF.

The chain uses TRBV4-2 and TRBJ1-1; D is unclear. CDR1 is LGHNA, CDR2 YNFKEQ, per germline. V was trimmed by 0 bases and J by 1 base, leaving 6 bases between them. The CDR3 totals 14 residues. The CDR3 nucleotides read TGTGCCAGCAGCCAAGATATGGCGAACACTGAAGCTTTCTTT. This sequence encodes CASSQDMANTEAFF.

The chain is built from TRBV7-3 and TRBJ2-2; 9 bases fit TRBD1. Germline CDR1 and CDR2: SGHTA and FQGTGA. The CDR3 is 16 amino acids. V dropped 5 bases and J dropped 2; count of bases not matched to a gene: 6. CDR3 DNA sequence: TGTGCCAGCAGCATCGGACAGGGGCTAAACACCGGGGAGCTGTTTTTT. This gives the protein CASSIGQGLNTGELFF.

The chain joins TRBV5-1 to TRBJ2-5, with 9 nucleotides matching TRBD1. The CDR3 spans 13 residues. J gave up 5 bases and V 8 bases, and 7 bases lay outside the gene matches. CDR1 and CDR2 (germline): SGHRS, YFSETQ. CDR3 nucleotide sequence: TGCGCCAGTGGGGACAGGGTTACGGAGACCCAGTACTTC. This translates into CASGDRVTETQYF. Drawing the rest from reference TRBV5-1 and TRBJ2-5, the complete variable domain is KAGVTQTPRYLIKTRGQQVTLSCSPISGHRSVSWYQQTPGQGLQFLFEYFSETQRNKGNFPGRFSGRQFSNSRSEMNVSTLELGDSALYLCASGDRVTETQYFGPGTRLLVL.

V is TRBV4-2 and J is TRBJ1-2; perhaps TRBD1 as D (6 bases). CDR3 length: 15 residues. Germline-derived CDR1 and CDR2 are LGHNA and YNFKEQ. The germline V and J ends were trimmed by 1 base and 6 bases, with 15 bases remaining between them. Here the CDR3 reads CASSQAEQGSHGYTF. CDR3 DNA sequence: TGTGCCAGCAGCCAAGCCGAACAGGGTAGTCATGGCTACACCTTC.

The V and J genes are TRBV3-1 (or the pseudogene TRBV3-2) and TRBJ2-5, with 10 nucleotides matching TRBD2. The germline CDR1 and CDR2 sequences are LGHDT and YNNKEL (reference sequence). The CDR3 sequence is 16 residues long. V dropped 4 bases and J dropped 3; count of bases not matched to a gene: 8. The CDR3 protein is CASSPRTSGRKETQYF. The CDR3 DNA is TGTGCCAGCAGCCCTAGGACTAGCGGACGTAAAGAGACCCAGTACTTC.

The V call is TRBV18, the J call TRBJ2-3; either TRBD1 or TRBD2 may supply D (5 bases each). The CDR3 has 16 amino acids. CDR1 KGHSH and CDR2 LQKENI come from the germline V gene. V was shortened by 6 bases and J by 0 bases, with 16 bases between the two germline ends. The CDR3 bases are TGTGCCAGCTCCCGGGACCAAATGACTAGCACAGATACGCAGTATTTT. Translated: CASSRDQMTSTDTQYF.

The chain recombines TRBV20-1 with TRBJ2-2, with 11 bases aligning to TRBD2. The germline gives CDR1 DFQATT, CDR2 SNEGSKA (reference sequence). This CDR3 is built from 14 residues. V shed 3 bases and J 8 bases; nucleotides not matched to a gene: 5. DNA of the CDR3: TGCAGTGCTAGTAGCGGGGGGGCCTTAGGGGAGCTGTTTTTT. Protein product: CSASSGGALGELFF.